These 22 T cell receptor beta chains originate from one sample sequenced in a study of CD8 T cells in Susac syndrome. RNA, at about 0.45 to 1 ug, was reverse transcribed with random hexamers. TCRdb used MiXCR to reprocess the immunoSEQ multiplex PCR reads, holding one entry per CDR3 protein. The sample lists some 22,000 distinct CDR3 sequences; 85% to 95% were seen once. Sequencing input: CD8+ T cells from PBMCs. The receptors were gathered from a human donor in good health.

In DNA form, the CDR3 reads TGTGCCAGCAGCGTCCCGGCCGTAGGGGGAGGAGATACGCAGTATTTT. It encodes CASSVPAVGGGDTQYF. The chain has TRBV9 and TRBJ2-3; either TRBD1 or TRBD2 may fit D (6 bases each). Trimming took off 2 bases at V and 5 bases at J, with 18 bases between the two ends. CDR1 and CDR2 from the germline V gene are SGDLS and YYNGEE. CDR3 length: 16 amino acids. The full variable domain, rest sourced from reference TRBV9 and TRBJ2-3, is DSGVTQTPKHLITATGQRVTLRCSPRSGDLSVYWYQQSLDQGLQFLIQYYNGEERAKGNILERFSAQQFPDLHSELNLSSLELGDSALYFCASSVPAVGGGDTQYFGPGTRLTVL.

The gene calls are TRBV12-3 or TRBV12-4 and TRBJ2-3; D unclear. V lost 1 base and J lost 4, with 9 bases in between. The CDR3 is 14 residues long. CDR3 sequence: CASSLVTPADTQYF. CDR3 DNA sequence: TGTGCCAGCAGTTTAGTAACTCCGGCAGATACGCAGTATTTT.

This chain connects TRBV2 to TRBJ1-6; the D is unclear. This CDR3 is 13 amino acids long. V lost 8 bases and J 7 bases, leaving 12 bases between the germline ends. Germline CDR1 reads SNHLY; CDR2 reads FYNNEI. The CDR3 region is CASPYGKNSPLHF. DNA for the CDR3: TGTGCCAGCCCTTACGGGAAGAATTCACCCCTCCACTTT.

DNA for the CDR3: TGCAGTGCTTTCAGGGAAAATGAGCAGTTCTTC. It codes for CSAFRENEQFF. The V and J genes are TRBV20-1 and TRBJ2-1; D possibly corresponds to TRBD1 (5 bases). The V gene's germline CDR1 is DFQATT and CDR2 SNEGSKA (reference sequence). This CDR3 spans 11 amino acids. V was pared by 5 bases and J by 7 bases, with 9 bases between.

The gene calls are TRBV2 and TRBJ2-7; the match to TRBD1 covers 8 bases. This CDR3 is 14 amino acids long. Germline CDR1 reads SNHLY; CDR2 reads FYNNEI. V was pared by 5 bases and J by 2 bases, with 5 bases of the junction left unmatched. DNA for the CDR3: TGTGCCAGCAGTATCCGGACAGGGACCTACGAGCAGTACTTC. It yields the protein CASSIRTGTYEQYF.

The chain recombines TRBV6-1 with TRBJ1-4, with 9 nucleotides matching TRBD1. The trim removed 5 bases at V and 6 bases at J, leaving 4 bases unmatched. Germline values: CDR1 MNHNS, CDR2 SASEGT. The CDR3 sequence is 14 residues long. In DNA, the CDR3 is TGTGCCAGCAGTTTACAGGGGGCGCATGAAAAACTGTTTTTT. Translation gives CASSLQGAHEKLFF.

The V call is TRBV7-6, the J call TRBJ1-2; D unresolved. V dropped 1 base and J dropped 2 bases, with 5 bases sitting between them. This CDR3 spans 13 amino acids. Germline values: CDR1 SGHVS, CDR2 FNYEAQ. CDR3 nucleotides: TGTGCCAGCAGCTTAGACGAAAACTATGGCTACACCTTC. Translation: CASSLDENYGYTF.

The chain has TRBV9 and TRBJ1-1, with D possibly being TRBD1 (6 bases). V dropped 3 bases and J dropped 4 bases, with 16 bases sitting between them. Germline CDR1 is SGDLS and CDR2 is YYNGEE. The CDR3 covers 15 residues. CDR3 bases: TGTGCCAGCAGCGACCGGGACACCGACGGCACTGAAGCTTTCTTT. Translated: CASSDRDTDGTEAFF. Variable domain in full (rest from reference TRBV9 and TRBJ1-1): DSGVTQTPKHLITATGQRVTLRCSPRSGDLSVYWYQQSLDQGLQFLIQYYNGEERAKGNILERFSAQQFPDLHSELNLSSLELGDSALYFCASSDRDTDGTEAFFGQGTRLTVV.

The chain has TRBV27 and TRBJ1-2; a possible D gene is TRBD1 (5 bases). V was pared by 5 bases and J by 4 bases, with 14 bases between. Germline V gives CDR1 MNHEY, CDR2 SMNVEV (reference sequence). The CDR3 is 14 residues long. In DNA, the CDR3 is TGTGCCAGCAGTCGGGACCCGGATCCCTATGGCTACACCTTC. Translation gives CASSRDPDPYGYTF.

The rearrangement uses TRBV10-1 and TRBJ2-2, with D maybe TRBD2 (5 bases). Germline V gives CDR1 WNHNN, CDR2 SYGVQD (reference sequence). CDR3 size: 14 residues. V was shortened by 6 bases and J by 2 bases, with 10 bases between the two germline ends. CDR3 protein: CASSEGFNTGELFF. The CDR3 region has the DNA TGCGCCAGCAGCGAGGGATTTAACACCGGGGAGCTGTTTTTT.

The rearrangement uses TRBV7-9 and TRBJ2-2; D unresolved. Germline V gene data show CDR1 as SEHNR and CDR2 as FQNEAQ (reference sequence). Between the trimmed V and J ends, which lost 6 bases and 2 bases, there was a span of 10 bases. The CDR3 length is 14 residues. The CDR3 protein is CASRSGSNTGELFF. The CDR3 bases are TGTGCCAGCAGATCCGGGTCTAACACCGGGGAGCTGTTTTTT.

This chain uses TRBV25-1 with TRBJ2-3, with no clear D. Deletions cut 3 bases from V and 3 bases from J, with 10 bases between. This CDR3 region has 14 residues. The V gene's germline CDR1 is MGHDK and CDR2 SYGVNS. The CDR3 loop reads CASSDLPATDTQYF. DNA of the CDR3: TGTGCCAGCAGTGACTTGCCGGCGACAGATACGCAGTATTTT.

This sequence joins TRBV4-1 and TRBJ1-2; tentative D call: TRBD1 (6 bases). In germline, CDR1 is MGHRA, CDR2 YSYEKL. The CDR3 length is 15 residues. V lost 2 bases and J lost 2, with 12 bases in between. CDR3 residues: CASSQNQGKNYGYTF. CDR3 DNA sequence: TGCGCCAGCAGCCAAAATCAGGGGAAGAACTATGGCTACACCTTC.

The chain couples TRBV27 to TRBJ2-1, with a possible D match to TRBD1 (7 bases). Looked up from germline, CDR1 is MNHEY and CDR2 is SMNVEV (reference sequence). CDR3 size: 14 residues. The V end was cut by 5 bases, the J end by 7 bases, with 15 bases between. The CDR3 sequence is CASSPGGGGNEQFF. CDR3 nucleotides: TGTGCCAGCAGTCCAGGGGGAGGTGGGAATGAGCAGTTCTTC.

The rearrangement links TRBV4-3 to TRBJ1-1; 7 nucleotides agree with TRBD1. This CDR3 is built from 17 residues. Per germline, CDR1 LGHNA and CDR2 YSLEER. J was trimmed by 1 base and V by 2 bases; bases with no gene match: 10. The CDR3 loop is CASSQKTGRKANTEAFF. In DNA form, the CDR3 reads TGCGCCAGCAGCCAAAAGACAGGGCGAAAGGCGAACACTGAAGCTTTCTTT.

The rearrangement links TRBV20-1 to TRBJ2-7; D might be TRBD1 or TRBD2, each matching 5 bases. Germline V CDR1 and CDR2: DFQATT, SNEGSKA (reference sequence). V was pared by 0 bases and J by 5 bases, with 17 bases between. The length of the CDR3 is 15 residues. The CDR3 here is CSARDRDRFPHEQYF. In nucleotides, the CDR3 is TGCAGTGCTAGAGACCGGGACCGCTTTCCTCACGAGCAGTACTTC.

J is TRBJ2-5 and V is TRBV18; D is unresolved. Trimming took off 3 bases at V and 5 bases at J, with 10 bases between the two ends. There are 13 residues in the CDR3. CDR1 is KGHSH, CDR2 LQKENI, per germline. CDR3 loop: CASSPFSVETQYF. CDR3 in DNA: TGTGCCAGCTCACCTTTCAGTGTGGAGACCCAGTACTTC.

This clonotype came up once. The CDR3 spells CASSDRGGTEAFF. CDR3 sequence (DNA): TGTGCCAGCAGCGACAGGGGTGGGACTGAAGCTTTCTTT. The chain uses TRBV9 and TRBJ1-1, with TRBD1 matching over 7 bases. CDR1 is SGDLS, CDR2 YYNGEE, per germline. The V and J ends lost 3 bases and 5 bases, in that order; junction bases with no gene match: 4. The CDR3 runs to 13 residues.

The chain joins TRBV6-1 to TRBJ2-4, with D tentatively TRBD1 or TRBD2 (5 bases each). The CDR3 loop spans 16 amino acids. Trimming shortened V by 4 bases and J by 4 bases, and 17 bases separated the two germline ends. Germline values: CDR1 MNHNS, CDR2 SASEGT. This CDR3 is CASSVKLHEGKNIQYF. The CDR3 nucleotides are TGTGCCAGCAGTGTAAAACTCCATGAGGGGAAAAACATTCAGTACTTC.

The CDR3 DNA sequence: TGTGCCAGCAGCCCGACTAGCGGGGACTACGAGCAGTACTTC. As protein: CASSPTSGDYEQYF. The rearrangement links TRBV7-9 to TRBJ2-7; TRBD2 matches at 11 bases. CDR3 length: 14 residues. V gave up 5 bases and J gave up 3 bases; unmatched junction bases: 3. CDR1 and CDR2 from the germline V gene are SEHNR and FQNEAQ (reference sequence). The variable domain in full, with the rest retrieved from reference TRBV7-9 and TRBJ2-7, is DTGVSQNPRHKITKRGQNVTFRCDPISEHNRLYWYRQTLGQGPEFLTYFQNEAQLEKSRLLSDRFSAERPKGSFSTLEIQRTEQGDSAMYLCASSPTSGDYEQYFGPGTRLTVT.

The chain joins TRBV12-3 or TRBV12-4 to TRBJ1-3; D may be TRBD1 (5 bases). Trimming took off 7 bases at V and 0 bases at J, with 16 bases between the two ends. The CDR3 consists of 16 residues. CDR3 protein: CASTKGSFSSGNTIYF. In DNA form, the CDR3 reads TGTGCCAGCACCAAGGGGAGCTTCAGCTCTGGAAACACCATATATTTT.

J is TRBJ1-4 and V is TRBV20-1; D is possibly TRBD1 (6 bases). The ends were cut back, 3 bases at V and 4 bases at J, with 9 bases in the middle. The CDR3 loop spans 13 amino acids. Germline V lookup: CDR1 DFQATT, CDR2 SNEGSKA (reference sequence). The CDR3 region is CSASTQGNEKLFF. The CDR3 nucleotides are TGCAGTGCTAGTACACAGGGTAATGAAAAACTGTTTTTT.